Described below is a single TCR beta chain sequence and its context. Germline CDR1 MDHEN, CDR2 SYDVKM. Deletions cut 5 bases from V and 4 bases from J, with 3 bases between. CDR3 length equals 11 residues. This record belongs to a study of T cell repertoires in cytomegalovirus infection. MiXCR, applied by TCRdb to the reads, yields one record per CDR3 protein. Among about 230,000 distinct CDR3 sequences listed, about 20% were seen once. The chain has TRBV28 and TRBJ1-5; no clear D gene. The sequencing input was CD8+ T cells from PBMCs. The TCR sequence derives from a human donor in good health (CMV status not recorded). Some clones in this sample may be carry-over from other donors' samples. The CDR3 DNA reads TGTGCCAGCAGTCCAAATCAGCCCCAGCATTTT. It yields the protein CASSPNQPQHF.